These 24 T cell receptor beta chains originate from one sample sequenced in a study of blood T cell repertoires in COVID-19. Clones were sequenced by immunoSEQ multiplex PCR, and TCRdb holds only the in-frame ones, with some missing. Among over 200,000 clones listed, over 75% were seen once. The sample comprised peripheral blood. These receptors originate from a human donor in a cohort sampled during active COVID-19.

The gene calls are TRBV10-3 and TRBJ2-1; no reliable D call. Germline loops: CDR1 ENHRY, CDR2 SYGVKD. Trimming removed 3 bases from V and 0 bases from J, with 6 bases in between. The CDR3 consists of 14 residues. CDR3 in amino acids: CAISETSSYNEQFF. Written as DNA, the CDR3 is TGTGCCATCAGTGAAACTTCCTCCTACAATGAGCAGTTCTTC.

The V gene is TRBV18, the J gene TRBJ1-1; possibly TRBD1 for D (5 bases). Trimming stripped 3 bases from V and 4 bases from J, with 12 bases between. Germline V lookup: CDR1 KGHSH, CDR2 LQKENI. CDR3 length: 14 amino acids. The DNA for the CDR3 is TGTGCCAGCTCACCGGGGGGGGTGGTCACTGAAGCTTTCTTT. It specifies CASSPGGVVTEAFF.

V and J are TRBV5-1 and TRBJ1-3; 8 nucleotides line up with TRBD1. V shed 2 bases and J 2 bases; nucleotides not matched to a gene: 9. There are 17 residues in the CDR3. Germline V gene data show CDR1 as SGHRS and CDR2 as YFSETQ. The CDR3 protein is CASSFKGQGLTGNTIYF. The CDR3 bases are TGCGCCAGCAGCTTCAAAGGACAGGGTCTAACTGGAAACACCATATATTTT.

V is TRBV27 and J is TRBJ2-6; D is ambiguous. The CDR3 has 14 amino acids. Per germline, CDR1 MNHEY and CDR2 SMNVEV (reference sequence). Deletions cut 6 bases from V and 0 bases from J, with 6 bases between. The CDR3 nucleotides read TGTGCCAGCAGCCTTTACTCTGGGGCCAACGTCCTGACTTTC. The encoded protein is CASSLYSGANVLTF. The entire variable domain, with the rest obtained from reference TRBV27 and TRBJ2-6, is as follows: EAQVTQNPRYLITVTGKKLTVTCSQNMNHEYMSWYRQDPGLGLRQIYYSMNVEVTDKGDVPEGYKVSRKEKRNFPLILESPSPNQTSLYFCASSLYSGANVLTFGAGSRLTVL.

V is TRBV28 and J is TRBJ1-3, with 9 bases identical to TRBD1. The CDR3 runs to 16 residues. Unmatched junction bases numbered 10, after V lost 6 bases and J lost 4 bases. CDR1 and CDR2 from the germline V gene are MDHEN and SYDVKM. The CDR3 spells CASSYRQGVRGNTIYF. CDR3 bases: TGTGCCAGCAGCTACCGACAGGGGGTGCGAGGAAACACCATATATTTT.

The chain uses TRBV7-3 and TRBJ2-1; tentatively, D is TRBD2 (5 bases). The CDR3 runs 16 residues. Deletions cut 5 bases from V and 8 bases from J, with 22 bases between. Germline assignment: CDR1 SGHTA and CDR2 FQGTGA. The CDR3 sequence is CASSPPGGGSLHEQFF. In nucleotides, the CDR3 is TGTGCCAGCAGCCCACCAGGCGGCGGGTCGCTCCATGAGCAGTTCTTC. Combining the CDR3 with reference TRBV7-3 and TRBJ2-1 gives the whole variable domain GAGVSQTPSNKVTEKGKYVELRCDPISGHTALYWYRQSLGQGPEFLIYFQGTGAADDSGLPNDRFFAVRPEGSVSTLKIQRTERGDSAVYLCASSPPGGGSLHEQFFGPGTRLTVL.

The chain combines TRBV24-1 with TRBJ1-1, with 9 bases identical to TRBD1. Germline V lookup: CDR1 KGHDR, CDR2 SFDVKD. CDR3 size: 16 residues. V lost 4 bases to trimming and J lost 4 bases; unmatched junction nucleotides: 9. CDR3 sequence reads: CATSDPGQGGGTEAFF. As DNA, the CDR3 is TGTGCCACCAGTGACCCGGGACAGGGAGGAGGCACTGAAGCTTTCTTT.

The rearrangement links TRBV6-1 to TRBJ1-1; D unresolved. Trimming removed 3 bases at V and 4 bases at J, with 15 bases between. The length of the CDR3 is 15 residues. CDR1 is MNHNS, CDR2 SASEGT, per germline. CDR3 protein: CASSEGRVTSTEAFF. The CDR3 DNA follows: TGTGCCAGCAGTGAGGGGAGGGTAACGAGCACTGAAGCTTTCTTT.

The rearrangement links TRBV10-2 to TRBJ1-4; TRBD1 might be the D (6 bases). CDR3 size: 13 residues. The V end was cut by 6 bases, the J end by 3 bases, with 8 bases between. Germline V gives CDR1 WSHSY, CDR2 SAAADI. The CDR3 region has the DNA TGCGCCAGCAGCAGGGGCTCTAATGAAAAACTGTTTTTT. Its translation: CASSRGSNEKLFF.

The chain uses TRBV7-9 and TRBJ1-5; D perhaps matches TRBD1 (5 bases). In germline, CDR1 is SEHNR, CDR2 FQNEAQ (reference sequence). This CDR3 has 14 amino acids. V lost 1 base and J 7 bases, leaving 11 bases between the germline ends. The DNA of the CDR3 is TGTGCCAGCAGCTTAGACAGTAGGGGACAGCCCCAGCATTTT. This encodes CASSLDSRGQPQHF.

The chain's CDR3 is CASSYLGANTEAFF. The CDR3 nucleotides read TGTGCCAGCAGTTACTTAGGGGCGAACACTGAAGCTTTCTTT. This chain links TRBV7-9 with TRBJ1-1, with D possibly matching TRBD1 (5 bases). The CDR3 runs to 14 residues. Trimming cost V 6 bases and J 1 base, with 12 bases left between them. Germline V gives CDR1 SEHNR, CDR2 FQNEAQ (reference sequence).

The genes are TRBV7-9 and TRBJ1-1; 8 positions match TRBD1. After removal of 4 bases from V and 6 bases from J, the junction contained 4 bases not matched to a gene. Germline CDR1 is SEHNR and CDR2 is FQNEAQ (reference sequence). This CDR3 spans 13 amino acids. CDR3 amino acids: CASSWTGTAEAFF. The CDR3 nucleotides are TGTGCCAGCAGCTGGACAGGGACCGCTGAAGCTTTCTTT.

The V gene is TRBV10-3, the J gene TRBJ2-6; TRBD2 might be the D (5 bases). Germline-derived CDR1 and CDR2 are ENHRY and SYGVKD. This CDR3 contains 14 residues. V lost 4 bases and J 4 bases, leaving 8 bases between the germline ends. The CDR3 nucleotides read TGTGCCATCAGTGCGGGGTACGGGGCCAACGTCCTGACTTTC. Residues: CAISAGYGANVLTF.

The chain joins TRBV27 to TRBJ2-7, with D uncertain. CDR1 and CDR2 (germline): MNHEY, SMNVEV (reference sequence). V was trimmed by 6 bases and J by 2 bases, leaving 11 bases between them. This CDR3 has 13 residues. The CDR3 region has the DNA TGTGCCAGCAGACCCTTCGGAGCCTACGAGCAGTACTTC. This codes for CASRPFGAYEQYF.

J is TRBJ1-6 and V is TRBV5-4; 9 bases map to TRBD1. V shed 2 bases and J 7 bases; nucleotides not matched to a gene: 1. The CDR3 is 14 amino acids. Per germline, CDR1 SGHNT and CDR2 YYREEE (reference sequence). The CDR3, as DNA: TGTGCCAGCAGCTTCACAGGGGGCAATTCACCCCTCCACTTT. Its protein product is CASSFTGGNSPLHF.

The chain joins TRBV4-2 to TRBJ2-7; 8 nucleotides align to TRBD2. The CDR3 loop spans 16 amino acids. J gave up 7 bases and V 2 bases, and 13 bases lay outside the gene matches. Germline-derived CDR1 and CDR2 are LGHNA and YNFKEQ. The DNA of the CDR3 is TGTGCCAGCAGCCAAATCGCTCTAGCGGGTTCCCCGGAGCAGTACTTC. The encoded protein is CASSQIALAGSPEQYF.

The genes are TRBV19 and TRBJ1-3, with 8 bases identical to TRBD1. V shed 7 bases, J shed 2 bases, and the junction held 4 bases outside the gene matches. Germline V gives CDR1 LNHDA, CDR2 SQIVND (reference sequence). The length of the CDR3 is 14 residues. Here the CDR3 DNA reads TGTGCCAGTACGGACAGGGCGACTGGAAACACCATATATTTT. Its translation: CASTDRATGNTIYF. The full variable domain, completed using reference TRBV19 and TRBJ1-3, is DGGITQSPKYLFRKEGQNVTLSCEQNLNHDAMYWYRQDPGQGLRLIYYSQIVNDFQKGDIAEGYSVSREKKESFPLTVTSAQKNPTAFYLCASTDRATGNTIYFGEGSWLTVV.

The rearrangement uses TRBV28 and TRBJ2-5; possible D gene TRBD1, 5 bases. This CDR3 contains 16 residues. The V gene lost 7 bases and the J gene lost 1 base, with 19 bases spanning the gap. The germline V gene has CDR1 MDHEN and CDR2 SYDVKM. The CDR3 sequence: CASIPRLGRGQETQYF. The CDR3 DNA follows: TGTGCCAGCATCCCGAGGCTGGGGCGAGGCCAAGAGACCCAGTACTTC.

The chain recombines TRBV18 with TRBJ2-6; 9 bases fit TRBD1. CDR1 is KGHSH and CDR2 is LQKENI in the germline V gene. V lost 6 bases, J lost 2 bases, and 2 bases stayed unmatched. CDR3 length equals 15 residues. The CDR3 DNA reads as TGTGCCAGCTCGCGGGACAGGGCTGGGGCCAACGTCCTGACTTTC. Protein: CASSRDRAGANVLTF.

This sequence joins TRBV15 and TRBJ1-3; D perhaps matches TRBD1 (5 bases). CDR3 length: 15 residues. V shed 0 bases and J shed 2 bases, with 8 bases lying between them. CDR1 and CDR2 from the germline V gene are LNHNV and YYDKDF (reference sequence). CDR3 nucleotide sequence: TGTGCCACCAGCAGAGACAGGGCCACTGGAAACACCATATATTTT. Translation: CATSRDRATGNTIYF.

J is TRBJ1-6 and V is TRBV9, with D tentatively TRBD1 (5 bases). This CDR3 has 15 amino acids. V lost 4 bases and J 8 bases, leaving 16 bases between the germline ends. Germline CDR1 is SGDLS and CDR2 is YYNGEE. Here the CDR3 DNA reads TGTGCCAGCAGCCCGGGGGTGGGGTGGTATTCACCCCTCCACTTT. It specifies CASSPGVGWYSPLHF.

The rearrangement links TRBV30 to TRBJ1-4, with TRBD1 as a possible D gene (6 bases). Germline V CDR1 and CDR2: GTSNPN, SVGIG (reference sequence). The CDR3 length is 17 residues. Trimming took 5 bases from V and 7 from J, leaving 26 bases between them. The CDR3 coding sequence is TGTGCCTGGTCCCCCCCGGGACATCCTGGCTATGGTGAAAAACTGTTTTTT. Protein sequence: CAWSPPGHPGYGEKLFF.

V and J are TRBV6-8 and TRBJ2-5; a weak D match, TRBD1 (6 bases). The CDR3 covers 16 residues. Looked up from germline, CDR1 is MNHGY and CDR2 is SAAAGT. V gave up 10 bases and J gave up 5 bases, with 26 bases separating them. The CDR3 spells CANKVGAPGTEETQYF. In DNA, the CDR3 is TGTGCCAACAAGGTGGGGGCCCCCGGGACGGAGGAGACCCAGTACTTC.

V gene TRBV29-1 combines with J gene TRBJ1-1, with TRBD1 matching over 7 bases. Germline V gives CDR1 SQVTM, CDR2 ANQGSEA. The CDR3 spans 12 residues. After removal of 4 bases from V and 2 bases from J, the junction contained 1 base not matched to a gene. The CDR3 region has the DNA TGCAGCGTTGGAGGGGGCAACACTGAAGCTTTCTTT. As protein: CSVGGGNTEAFF.